Listed below are T cell receptor beta chains from one sample, sequenced in a study of siplizumab effects on memory and regulatory T cells. Produced via immunoSEQ multiplex PCR; TCRdb's table is partial and in-frame only. The sample holds around 68,000 clones, about 87% seen once. Sequenced: Tregs sorted from blood. The receptors were sampled from a human donor in good health. Each CDR3 is given with its conserved first and last residue. A D gene is named only where the DNA matches it firmly. Not every row has a clone size; where given, it reads once, few, many or a size class.

v_gene	j_gene	d_gene	abundance	CDR3nt	CDR3aa
TRBV10-3	TRBJ1-1	TRBD1	.	TGTGCCATCAGCTCAGACAGGGGAAATTTTAACACTGAAGCTTTCTTT	CAISSDRGNFNTEAFF
TRBV2	TRBJ2-7	.	.	TGTGCCAGCAGCAAGCAAAAGACCGGTGGCTACGAGCAGTACTTC	CASSKQKTGGYEQYF
TRBV25-1	TRBJ1-6	.	.	TGTGCCACTGGGGGAATTAATTCACCCCTCCACTTT	CATGGINSPLHF
TRBV7-9	TRBJ1-6	TRBD1	once	TGTGCCAGCAGCGCGACAGGGAATGATTCACCCCTCCACTTT	CASSATGNDSPLHF
TRBV6-5	TRBJ1-2	.	.	TGTGCCAGCAGCATAGGACTTCTTAGGGGCTACACCTTC	CASSIGLLRGYTF
TRBV5-1	TRBJ2-3	.	.	TGCGCCAGCAGCTTCGGACTTCAACTGGGGCACACAGATACGCAGTATTTT	CASSFGLQLGHTDTQYF
TRBV28	TRBJ2-7	.	.	TGTGCCAGCAGTTTGGCCTCCTACGAGCAGTACTTC	CASSLASYEQYF
TRBV9	TRBJ2-2	TRBD1	few	TGTGCCAGCAGCGCAGGGGGATTTTGGGACACCGGGGAGCTGTTTTTT	CASSAGGFWDTGELFF
TRBV7-9	TRBJ2-3	TRBD1	.	TGTGCCAGCAGCTCCCGGGACAGGGATTTTTTTACGCAGTATTTT	CASSSRDRDFFTQYF
TRBV6-1	TRBJ2-1	.	.	TGTGCCAGCAGCGAAGGGAGAAATGAGCAGTTCTTC	CASSEGRNEQFF
TRBV5-1	TRBJ2-1	.	once	TGCGCCAGCACACCTTCCTCCTACAATGAGCAGTTCTTC	CASTPSSYNEQFF
TRBV14	TRBJ2-7	.	.	TGTGCCAGCAGCCCCCGTGGGGTAGCGGCTACCTACGAGCAGTACTTC	CASSPRGVAATYEQYF
TRBV16	TRBJ2-1	TRBD1	.	TGTGCCAGCAGCCCCCGACAGGGCTCCTACAATGAGCAGTTCTTC	CASSPRQGSYNEQFF
TRBV5-1	TRBJ2-3	.	.	TGCGCCAGCAGCTTACGGGGGATTGCAGATACGCAGTATTTT	CASSLRGIADTQYF
TRBV5-4	TRBJ2-1	.	.	TGTGCCAGCAGCTTGGGACTTCAGCAGTTCTTC	CASSLGLQQFF
TRBV5-1	TRBJ2-2	.	once	TGCGCCAGCAGGTTGAGAGTGGCGAACACCGGGGAGCTGTTTTTT	CASRLRVANTGELFF
TRBV30	TRBJ1-1	.	.	TGTGCCTGGAGTAGGGGAGAGTCCGCCCCTTTCTTT	CAWSRGESAPFF
TRBV7-6	TRBJ2-1	.	few	TGTGCCAGCAGCGTAAGCCCCAATGAGCAGTTCTTC	CASSVSPNEQFF
TRBV7-3	TRBJ1-1	.	once	TGTGCCAGCAGCTTAACGGGGACAAGGTGGGGAGTGACTGAAGCTTTCTTT	CASSLTGTRWGVTEAFF
TRBV7-3	TRBJ1-1	.	once	TGTGCCAGCAGCTTAGGACTCCCGAACACTGAAGCTTTCTTT	CASSLGLPNTEAFF
TRBV5-6	TRBJ2-1	.	.	TGTGCCAGCAGCTTTCGAGGGACCATACGCAATGAGCAGTTCTTC	CASSFRGTIRNEQFF
TRBV7-3	TRBJ2-1	.	.	TGTGCCAGCAGCTTAAGAAGGGGGTACGACAATGAGCAGTTCTTC	CASSLRRGYDNEQFF
TRBV11-2	TRBJ2-7	TRBD2	.	TGTGCCAGCAGCTATGGGACTAGCGAACACTACGAGCAGTACTTC	CASSYGTSEHYEQYF